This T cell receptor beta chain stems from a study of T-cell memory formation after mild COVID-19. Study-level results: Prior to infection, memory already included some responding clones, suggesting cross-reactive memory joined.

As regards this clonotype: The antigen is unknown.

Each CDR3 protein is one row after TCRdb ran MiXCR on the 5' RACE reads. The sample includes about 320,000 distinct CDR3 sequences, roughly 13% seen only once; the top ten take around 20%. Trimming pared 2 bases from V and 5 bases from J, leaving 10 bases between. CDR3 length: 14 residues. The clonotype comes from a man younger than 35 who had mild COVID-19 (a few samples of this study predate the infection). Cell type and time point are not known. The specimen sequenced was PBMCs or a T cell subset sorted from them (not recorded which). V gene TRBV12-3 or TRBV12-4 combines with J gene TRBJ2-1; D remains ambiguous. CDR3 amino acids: CASSLNWGDNEQFF. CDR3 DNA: TGTGCCAGCAGTTTAAATTGGGGTGACAATGAGCAGTTCTTC.